The rows below give T cell receptor beta chains drawn from one sample of a study of shared clonotypes between healthy human individuals. The data were produced by immunoSEQ multiplex PCR, yet TCRdb's version contains in-frame clones alone and is incomplete. The sample has 2 million to 2.5 million clones, 90% to 97% seen once; the top ten hold more than 0.1%. The sample comprised naive CD4+ T cells sorted from blood. The receptors originated from a man aged 18 to 30 in good health. Each CDR3 is given with its conserved first and last residue. The order of the fields is J gene, V gene, D gene, clone size, CDR3 protein, CDR3 DNA. A D gene is named only where the DNA matches it firmly. Expanded clones get a size class; other rows say once, few or many, or leave the size out.

TRBJ2-3,TRBV20-1,NA,NA,CSAATVDTQYF,TGCAGTGCGGCGACAGTAGATACGCAGTATTTT
TRBJ1-2,TRBV10-3,NA,NA,CAIRAAGDYYGYTF,TGTGCCATCAGGGCGGCAGGGGACTACTATGGCTACACCTTC
TRBJ2-4,TRBV5-1,TRBD2,NA,CASSLELDGRPRPKNIQYF,TGCGCCAGCAGCTTGGAATTAGACGGGAGGCCTCGACCCAAAAACATTCAGTACTTC
TRBJ1-2,TRBV29-1,TRBD1,NA,CSGLGDSYGYTF,TGCAGCGGCCTTGGGGACAGCTATGGCTACACCTTC
TRBJ2-2,TRBV6-5,NA,once,CASTSGGELFF,TGTGCCAGCACCTCCGGCGGGGAGCTGTTTTTT
TRBJ1-1,TRBV10-3,NA,NA,CAISEEGVGTEAFF,TGTGCCATCAGTGAGGAGGGGGTGGGCACTGAAGCTTTCTTT
TRBJ2-7,TRBV6-1,TRBD1,NA,CASSEPGQPTWGQYF,TGTGCCAGCAGTGAACCGGGACAGCCTACGTGGGGGCAGTACTTC
TRBJ1-5,TRBV15,NA,NA,CATSRDARDNQPQHF,TGTGCCACCAGCAGAGATGCCAGGGACAATCAGCCCCAGCATTTT
TRBJ2-1,TRBV9,TRBD2,NA,CASSVERTSGYNEQFF,TGTGCCAGCAGCGTAGAGAGGACTAGCGGCTACAATGAGCAGTTCTTC
TRBJ2-4,TRBV19,NA,NA,CASSIDLLTHIQYF,TGTGCCAGTAGTATAGATCTTTTAACCCACATTCAGTACTTC
TRBJ2-7,TRBV7-9,NA,NA,CASSLPTVGTYEQYF,TGTGCCAGCAGCTTGCCGACGGTGGGGACCTACGAGCAGTACTTC
TRBJ1-4,TRBV30,NA,NA,CAWRFQGREKLFF,TGTGCCTGGAGGTTCCAGGGTCGGGAAAAACTGTTTTTT
TRBJ2-7,TRBV5-4,TRBD2,once,CASSLGMASGLYEQYF,TGTGCCAGCAGCTTGGGGATGGCTAGCGGGCTTTACGAGCAGTACTTC
TRBJ1-1,TRBV30,NA,NA,CAWSNLPPHEAFF,TGTGCCTGGAGTAATCTTCCTCCACATGAAGCTTTCTTT
TRBJ1-5,TRBV19,TRBD1,NA,CASTPTIEGQGAQSNQPQHF,TGTGCCAGTACCCCCACAATCGAGGGACAGGGGGCGCAGAGCAATCAGCCCCAGCATTTT
TRBJ1-5,TRBV19,TRBD1,NA,CASSKDRARNQPQHF,TGTGCCAGTAGCAAAGACAGGGCTCGCAATCAGCCCCAGCATTTT
TRBJ1-1,TRBV6-5,TRBD1,NA,CASSYSDRGNTEAFF,TGTGCCAGCAGTTACTCGGACAGGGGAAACACTGAAGCTTTCTTT
TRBJ2-7,TRBV5-1,NA,NA,CASSRTTGSYEQYF,TGCGCCAGCAGCAGAACCACAGGCTCCTACGAGCAGTACTTC
TRBJ1-1,TRBV10-3,NA,NA,CAISDMEGSEAFF,TGTGCCATCAGTGACATGGAAGGATCTGAAGCTTTCTTT
TRBJ1-1,TRBV4-3,NA,NA,CASSRIRVGRVTEAFF,TGCGCCAGCAGCCGGATAAGAGTTGGCAGGGTGACTGAAGCTTTCTTT
TRBJ2-1,TRBV11-2,NA,NA,CASSLLRGDRYNEQFF,TGTGCCAGCAGCTTATTAAGGGGGGACCGGTACAATGAGCAGTTCTTC
TRBJ2-5,TRBV28,NA,NA,CASSPPQGRETQYF,TGTGCCAGCAGTCCACCACAGGGCAGGGAGACCCAGTACTTC
TRBJ1-1,TRBV7-2,NA,NA,CASRARQTNTEAFF,TGTGCCAGCCGGGCCCGACAGACTAACACTGAAGCTTTCTTT
TRBJ1-4,TRBV19,NA,NA,CASSIGKQGYEKLFF,TGTGCCAGTAGTATAGGAAAACAGGGATATGAAAAACTGTTTTTT
TRBJ2-7,TRBV5-5,NA,once,CASSLKGTNGFEQYF,TGTGCCAGCAGCTTAAAGGGGACCAACGGCTTCGAGCAGTACTTC
TRBJ1-1,TRBV9,NA,NA,CASSVTGQLTEAFF,TGTGCCAGCAGCGTAACTGGACAGCTCACTGAAGCTTTCTTT
TRBJ2-5,TRBV10-3,TRBD1,NA,CAITGGQGETQYF,TGTGCCATTACAGGGGGCCAGGGAGAGACCCAGTACTTC
TRBJ2-3,TRBV11-2,NA,NA,CASSLKLVGTDTQYF,TGTGCCAGCAGCTTAAAACTAGTGGGCACAGATACGCAGTATTTT
TRBJ2-1,TRBV30,NA,NA,CAWSAGLPNEQFF,TGTGCCTGGAGTGCGGGACTCCCGAATGAGCAGTTCTTC
TRBJ2-1,TRBV10-2,TRBD1,NA,CASSATGQPNEQFF,TGCGCCAGCAGTGCGACGGGACAGCCCAATGAGCAGTTCTTC
TRBJ1-6,TRBV19,NA,NA,CASSPTRSSYNSPLHF,TGTGCCAGTAGTCCTACAAGGAGCTCCTATAATTCACCCCTCCACTTT
TRBJ2-7,TRBV2,NA,NA,CASSVQGMGEQYF,TGTGCCAGCAGTGTCCAGGGTATGGGCGAGCAGTACTTC
TRBJ1-4,TRBV11-2,NA,NA,CASSFSGFVANEKLFF,TGTGCCAGCAGCTTCTCAGGGTTCGTAGCTAATGAAAAACTGTTTTTT
TRBJ1-2,TRBV18,TRBD1,few,CASSPDRGNYGYTF,TGTGCCAGCTCACCCGACAGGGGTAACTATGGCTACACCTTC
TRBJ2-3,TRBV6-6,TRBD1,NA,CASSSRTGPPDTQYF,TGTGCCAGCAGTTCGCGGACAGGTCCCCCAGATACGCAGTATTTT
TRBJ1-2,TRBV15,NA,NA,CATSRGQALNYGYTF,TGTGCCACCAGCAGAGGACAGGCCTTGAACTATGGCTACACCTTC
TRBJ2-2,TRBV6-5,NA,NA,CASMRNTGELFF,TGTGCCAGCATGCGGAACACCGGGGAGCTGTTTTTT
TRBJ2-1,TRBV4-3,TRBD2,NA,CASSQELAGHQFF,TGCGCCAGCAGCCAAGAGCTAGCGGGACACCAGTTCTTC
TRBJ1-1,TRBV5-6,NA,NA,CASSLKGEAFF,TGTGCCAGCAGCTTAAAGGGGGAAGCTTTCTTT
TRBJ1-2,TRBV14,TRBD1,once,CASSQVPQTGNYGYTF,TGTGCCAGCAGCCAAGTACCTCAGACAGGGAACTATGGCTACACCTTC
TRBJ1-5,TRBV7-2,NA,NA,CASTTSRAALGPQHF,TGTGCCAGCACCACGTCCCGGGCCGCCCTTGGGCCCCAGCATTTT
TRBJ2-3,TRBV9,NA,NA,CASSPTPGLSTDTQYF,TGTGCCAGCAGCCCTACCCCCGGGCTGAGCACAGATACGCAGTATTTT
TRBJ2-3,TRBV9,TRBD2,NA,CASSVGLAASTDTQYF,TGTGCCAGCAGCGTAGGACTAGCGGCTAGCACAGATACGCAGTATTTT
TRBJ1-2,TRBV2,NA,NA,CASRTSAGYTF,TGTGCCAGCAGGACCTCCGCCGGCTACACCTTC
TRBJ1-3,TRBV10-3,NA,NA,CAISEILSSGNTIYF,TGTGCCATCAGTGAAATTCTGAGCTCTGGAAACACCATATATTTT
TRBJ2-5,TRBV5-4,TRBD2,NA,CASSSGLAGGPSETQYF,TGTGCCAGCAGCTCGGGACTAGCGGGGGGGCCCAGCGAGACCCAGTACTTC
TRBJ2-7,TRBV6-5,NA,NA,CASGKVGEQYF,TGTGCCAGCGGGAAGGTTGGAGAGCAGTACTTC
TRBJ1-6,TRBV27,NA,NA,CASSFGLDRGSPLHF,TGTGCCAGCAGTTTTGGACTTGACCGGGGTTCACCCCTCCACTTT
TRBJ1-2,TRBV6-1,TRBD1,few,CASTEGGGNYGYTF,TGTGCCAGCACCGAAGGGGGCGGTAACTATGGCTACACCTTC